This T cell receptor (beta chain) comes out of a study of beta chain features in type 1 diabetes. The study's findings and limits: Researchers report that Type 1 diabetes patients had moderately but significantly shorter TCRB CDR3s across all four CD4+ subsets.

Worth noting for this clone: Its cognate antigen is unknown.

Expressed TCRB transcripts were sequenced after all isolated RNA was converted to cDNA. Method: immunoSEQ multiplex PCR; TCRdb's copy keeps in-frame clones and lacks some. In the table there are around 160,000 clones, over 55% of which are singletons. V shed 4 bases and J 6 bases; nucleotides not matched to a gene: 6. The CDR3 is made up of 14 amino acids. Germline V CDR1 and CDR2: LGHNA, YSLEER. This sequence was found in a man aged 30 to 45 with type 1 diabetes. Specimen: naive CD4+ T cells from blood. This chain links TRBV4-3 with TRBJ2-3, with TRBD2 identical over 8 bases. The DNA for the CDR3 is TGCGCCAGCAGCCCGGGACTAGACAGGGATACGCAGTATTTT. Amino acid sequence: CASSPGLDRDTQYF.